The clone carrying this TCR beta chain showed up just a few times. Its antigen is unknown. The authors produced TCR alpha and TCR beta cDNA libraries with sample barcodes and UMIs by 5'RACE using constant-segment primers. TCRdb reanalysed the 5' RACE reads using MiXCR and keeps one entry per CDR3 protein. In the table there are 300,000 or so distinct CDR3 sequences, around 15% of which are singletons. The sample originates from a study of T-cell memory formation after mild COVID-19. Study in general: Largely donor-specific TCR clusters were found. Findings of the study overall: CD4+ contracting clones were mainly CM and EM; CD8+ ones, EMRA. Pre-infection memory showed some responding clones, and this suggested that cross-reactive memory joined.

The CDR3 spans 16 residues. Trimming at V came to 2 bases and at J to 3 bases, leaving 6 bases not matched to a gene. Germline-derived CDR1 and CDR2 are MNHEY and SVGEGT. Input material: PBMCs or a T cell subset sorted from them (not recorded which). This TCR came from a man between 18 and 35 years old who had mild COVID-19 (a few samples of this study predate the infection). Cell type and time point are not known. This chain links TRBV6-2 or TRBV6-3 with TRBJ1-1; 10 bases align to TRBD1. CDR3 loop: CASSYPRTGGDTEAFF. The CDR3 nucleotides are TGTGCCAGCAGTTACCCTCGGACAGGGGGGGACACTGAAGCTTTCTTT.